This entry is about one T cell receptor beta chain. This sample was included in a study of control samples from healthy donors and cancer patients. CDR1 is SGHVS and CDR2 is FNYEAQ in the germline V gene. The CDR3 spans 19 residues. J was trimmed by 8 bases and V by 2 bases; bases with no gene match: 20. Some clones are missing from TCRdb's copy, which holds only in-frame ones; the method was immunoSEQ multiplex PCR. The table shows 150,000 to 200,000 clones, with approximately 92% occurring only once. The rearrangement links TRBV7-6 to TRBJ2-1, with 8 bases fitting TRBD2. This clonotype was obtained from a woman aged 60-70 years in good health. The sequenced material came from blood. CDR3 residues: CASSLSSVGGTRKAYEQFF. In DNA form, the CDR3 reads TGTGCCAGCAGCTTATCATCAGTGGGGGGGACTAGGAAGGCATATGAGCAGTTCTTC.